The 28 T cell receptor beta chains reported below all come from one sample, sequenced in a study of T cells in Graves' hyperthyroidism and ophthalmopathy. Using RNA transcripts as the source, TCR beta CDR3 regions were amplified. When the TCR CDR3 underwent first-round RT-PCR, the HTBI primer set was used. TCRdb itself ran the multiplex PCR reads through MiXCR, one entry per CDR3 protein. The sample yields about 250,000 distinct CDR3 sequences, approximately 25% seen once. The sample comprised blood. The receptor set was obtained from a woman aged 40 to 55 with Graves' ophthalmopathy.

This clonotype was seen only a few times. The chain couples TRBV24-1 to TRBJ2-5, with D possibly being TRBD2 (6 bases). Trimming left V 4 bases short and J 5 bases short, with 10 bases between. This CDR3 is 13 amino acids long. From germline, CDR1 is KGHDR and CDR2 SFDVKD. Written as DNA, the CDR3 is TGTGCCACCAGTGAGACTAGTTTTGAGACCCAGTACTTC. It encodes CATSETSFETQYF.

This clonotype has at least ten counts. The chain is built from TRBV15 and TRBJ2-5, with 9 positions matching TRBD2. This CDR3 has 14 residues. V shed 3 bases, J shed 5 bases, and the junction held 4 bases outside the gene matches. Germline CDR1 and CDR2: LNHNV and YYDKDF (reference sequence). DNA for the CDR3: TGTGCCACCAGCAGCGGACTAGCGTGGGAGACCCAGTACTTC. Translation gives CATSSGLAWETQYF.

This clonotype was found many times. The chain uses TRBV7-2 and TRBJ2-5; possible D gene TRBD2, 6 bases. Germline V gene data show CDR1 as SGHTA and CDR2 as FQGNSA. CDR3 length: 14 residues. V dropped 6 bases and J dropped 7 bases, with 18 bases sitting between them. CDR3 sequence: CASRPSGTGGTQYF. CDR3 bases: TGTGCCAGCAGACCCTCCGGGACCGGGGGGACCCAGTACTTC.

This clonotype was observed many times. The chain uses TRBV12-3 or TRBV12-4 and TRBJ1-5, with D unclear. V lost 3 bases and J lost 6, with 12 bases in between. The CDR3 contains 14 residues. As DNA, the CDR3 is TGTGCCAGCAGTTTTCGGGGAAAGGGTCAGCCCCAGCATTTT. As protein: CASSFRGKGQPQHF.

The sample holds many counts of this clonotype. V and J are TRBV6-1 and TRBJ2-7; D may be TRBD1 or TRBD2 (5 bases each). The CDR3 sequence is 14 residues long. Between the trimmed V and J ends, which lost 4 bases and 1 base, there was a span of 11 bases. Germline V lookup: CDR1 MNHNS, CDR2 SASEGT. The CDR3 loop is CASSGFGGSYEQYF. The CDR3, as DNA: TGTGCCAGCAGTGGGTTTGGGGGATCCTACGAGCAGTACTTC.

V gene TRBV6-1 combines with J gene TRBJ2-2, with D unresolved. Germline lookup yields CDR1 MNHNS and CDR2 SASEGT. The CDR3 totals 15 residues. Trimming shortened V by 6 bases and J by 1 base, and 12 bases separated the two germline ends. The CDR3 reads CASRSEVLNTGELFF. CDR3 in DNA: TGTGCCAGCAGGTCCGAAGTCCTGAACACCGGGGAGCTGTTTTTT.

This clonotype was detected ten times or more. The chain employs TRBV7-8 and TRBJ2-3; TRBD2 matches 8 bases. The germline V gene encodes CDR1 SGHVS and CDR2 FQNEAQ. The CDR3 runs to 13 residues. Trimming cost V 2 bases and J 10 bases; bases outside gene matches: 5. CDR3 in amino acids: CASSLIAGGAQYF. CDR3 nucleotide sequence: TGTGCCAGCAGCTTAATTGCGGGAGGTGCGCAGTATTTT.

The V gene is TRBV3-1, the J gene TRBJ2-7; 10 nucleotides line up with TRBD1. The germline CDR1 and CDR2 sequences are LGHDT and YNNKEL (reference sequence). The CDR3 contains 16 residues. Trimming cost V 4 bases and J 0 bases; bases outside gene matches: 6. CDR3 sequence (DNA): TGTGCCAGCAGCCGAGCGACAGGGGGCACCTCCTACGAGCAGTACTTC. Protein sequence: CASSRATGGTSYEQYF.

This clonotype was counted many times. J is TRBJ1-2 and V is TRBV6-1; 7 bases are a match to TRBD1. CDR3 length: 16 residues. The germline gives CDR1 MNHNS, CDR2 SASEGT. J was trimmed by 2 bases and V by 5 bases; bases with no gene match: 11. DNA of the CDR3: TGTGCCAGCAGTCAAGGGACAGCCAGGCCCAACTATGGCTACACCTTC. Amino acids: CASSQGTARPNYGYTF.

This clonotype came up many times. The chain combines TRBV6-5 with TRBJ2-7, with D tentatively TRBD1 (6 bases). Germline lookup yields CDR1 MNHEY and CDR2 SVGAGI. The CDR3 is 15 residues long. Trimming cost V 6 bases and J 2 bases, with 17 bases left between them. The CDR3 is CASRPPRGPTYEQYF. The DNA of the CDR3 is TGTGCCAGCAGACCTCCCAGGGGTCCAACCTACGAGCAGTACTTC.

The chain joins TRBV25-1 to TRBJ2-5; perhaps TRBD2 as D (6 bases). V was shortened by 5 bases and J by 5 bases, with 24 bases between the two germline ends. CDR1 is MGHDK, CDR2 SYGVNS, per germline. CDR3 size: 17 residues. The DNA for the CDR3 is TGTGCCAGCAGTTACTCCCGGGGGACCCTCCAATGGGAGACCCAGTACTTC. The encoded protein is CASSYSRGTLQWETQYF.

This clonotype was detected ten times or more. The chain employs TRBV12-3 or TRBV12-4 and TRBJ1-2, with D possibly being TRBD1 (5 bases). The V and J ends lost 3 bases and 7 bases respectively, with 9 bases between them. The CDR3 has 12 amino acids. CDR3 residues: CASSFRDAGYTF. The CDR3 coding sequence is TGTGCCAGCAGTTTCAGGGACGCTGGCTACACCTTC.

This clonotype was recorded many times. The rearrangement uses TRBV12-3 or TRBV12-4 and TRBJ2-7, with 7 nucleotides matching TRBD2. The V segment lost 5 bases and the J segment 0 bases; nucleotides outside the gene matches: 10. This CDR3 comprises 16 residues. The CDR3 DNA reads TGTGCCAGCAGTCCAGGACTAGGCCGGGGCTCCTACGAGCAGTACTTC. It codes for CASSPGLGRGSYEQYF.

This clonotype was detected ten times or more. The chain recombines TRBV29-1 with TRBJ1-5, with unresolved D. Germline V lookup: CDR1 SQVTM, CDR2 ANQGSEA. Trimming cost V 7 bases and J 7 bases, with 20 bases left between them. The CDR3 is made up of 14 amino acids. The CDR3 spells CSASTERAGQPQHF. The CDR3, as DNA: TGCAGCGCCTCCACAGAGAGGGCGGGCCAGCCCCAGCATTTT.

The chain has TRBV6-1 and TRBJ2-5, with 14 bases that match TRBD2. The CDR3 totals 15 residues. CDR1 is MNHNS and CDR2 is SASEGT in the germline V gene. J was trimmed by 5 bases and V by 10 bases; bases with no gene match: 9. The CDR3 region has the DNA TGTGCCATCAGCGCGGGACTAGCGGGGGTGGAGACCCAGTACTTC. It is translated as CAISAGLAGVETQYF.

This clonotype was counted only a few times. CDR3 in DNA: TGTGCCAGCAGCTTGGCAAGGACAGGATCCTACGAGCAGTACTTC. Translation: CASSLARTGSYEQYF. V and J are TRBV7-8 and TRBJ2-7; TRBD1 agrees at 7 bases. Trimming at V came to 3 bases and at J to 1 base, leaving 6 bases not matched to a gene. Germline lookup yields CDR1 SGHVS and CDR2 FQNEAQ. The CDR3 is 15 amino acids.

This clonotype was detected many times. The chain couples TRBV20-1 to TRBJ2-7; D may be TRBD1 or TRBD2 (5 bases each). V was cut by 1 base and J by 3 bases, with 34 bases left in between. Germline CDR1 DFQATT, CDR2 SNEGSKA (reference sequence). There are 21 residues in the CDR3. The CDR3, as DNA: TGCAGTGCTAGAGGGGCGGCCTCTAGCTTTTTGGGGCCGGCGTCATACTACGAGCAGTACTTC. Translating gives CSARGAASSFLGPASYYEQYF.

This clonotype occurred many times. The chain joins TRBV19 to TRBJ2-5; tentatively, D is TRBD2 (7 bases). Germline values: CDR1 LNHDA, CDR2 SQIVND (reference sequence). Trimming pared 3 bases from V and 4 bases from J, leaving 12 bases between. CDR3 length: 14 amino acids. DNA of the CDR3: TGTGCCAGTAGTATCGGGGGGCATGGAGAGACCCAGTACTTC. Translating it yields CASSIGGHGETQYF.

This clonotype came up a few times. The genes are TRBV4-1 and TRBJ2-2, with TRBD1 matching over 9 bases. Per the germline V gene, CDR1 is MGHRA and CDR2 is YSYEKL. The CDR3 contains 16 residues. The junction had 6 bases not matched to a gene; V was cut back by 4 bases and J by 3 bases. Here the CDR3 DNA reads TGCGCCAGCAGCCCATGGGACAGGGATTACACCGGGGAGCTGTTTTTT. Its protein is CASSPWDRDYTGELFF.

This clonotype occurred many times. For the CDR3, the DNA is TGTGCCAGCACCTCTACCGGGACTACCAACACCGGGGAGCTGTTTTTT. It is translated as CASTSTGTTNTGELFF. The chain combines TRBV27 with TRBJ2-2; 7 nucleotides match TRBD2. V gave up 7 bases and J gave up 2 bases; unmatched junction bases: 10. The CDR3 extends over 16 amino acids. In germline, CDR1 is MNHEY, CDR2 SMNVEV (reference sequence).

A remark on this clonotype: At one end the junction does not follow the germline gene, possibly because of a read error. V and J are TRBV7-8 and TRBJ2-7, with TRBD2 identical over 8 bases. The CDR3 is 15 amino acids. Germline assignment: CDR1 SGHVS and CDR2 FQNEAQ. CDR3 sequence (DNA): TGTGCCAGCAGTTTAGGGGGGACTAGGGGCTTCGAGCAGTACTTC. This gives the protein CASSLGGTRGFEQYF.

This chain's CDR3 is CASPAANTEAFF. The DNA of the CDR3 is TGTGCCAGCCCGGCAGCCAACACTGAAGCTTTCTTT. The V call is TRBV6-1, the J call TRBJ1-1; no definite D call. CDR1 MNHNS and CDR2 SASEGT come from the germline V gene. The V end lost 8 bases, the J end lost 2 bases, and 9 bases lay between the germline ends. The CDR3 is made up of 12 amino acids.

This clonotype was found many times. The rearrangement links TRBV20-1 to TRBJ1-5; D gene uncertain. V lost 6 bases and J 4 bases, leaving 16 bases between the germline ends. The germline gives CDR1 DFQATT, CDR2 SNEGSKA (reference sequence). This CDR3 spans 14 amino acids. CDR3 amino acids: CSAQRAGTNQPQHF. CDR3 nucleotide sequence: TGCAGTGCCCAGCGTGCGGGAACGAATCAGCCCCAGCATTTT.

This chain joins TRBV2 and TRBJ2-7; TRBD2 matches 11 bases. Germline values: CDR1 SNHLY, CDR2 FYNNEI. CDR3 length: 17 amino acids. Unmatched junction bases numbered 9, after V lost 3 bases and J lost 2 bases. Written as DNA, the CDR3 is TGTGCCAGCAGTGATAATATGGGACTAGCGGAGGCCTACGAGCAGTACTTC. This gives the protein CASSDNMGLAEAYEQYF.

V is TRBV12-3 or TRBV12-4 and J is TRBJ2-2, with 13 bases aligning to TRBD2. This CDR3 comprises 15 residues. V shed 4 bases and J 6 bases; nucleotides not matched to a gene: 2. The CDR3 loop is CASSWGTSGAGELFF. The CDR3, as DNA: TGTGCCAGCAGTTGGGGGACTAGCGGGGCCGGGGAGCTGTTTTTT.

There are a few counts of this clonotype. The genes are TRBV6-1 and TRBJ1-2, with 8 bases aligning to TRBD1. This CDR3 region has 13 residues. Germline CDR1 MNHNS, CDR2 SASEGT. V gave up 11 bases and J gave up 0 bases; unmatched junction bases: 5. CDR3 region: CAVAGQANYGYTF. The CDR3 DNA reads as TGTGCCGTGGCGGGACAGGCTAACTATGGCTACACCTTC.

This clonotype was seen many times. This chain connects TRBV7-3 to TRBJ2-6, with D perhaps being TRBD1 or TRBD2 (5 bases each). Germline CDR1 SGHTA, CDR2 FQGTGA. The CDR3 is made up of 18 amino acids. V lost 4 bases and J 0 bases, leaving 16 bases between the germline ends. CDR3 amino acids: CASSSPGRSSSGANVLTF. CDR3 nucleotide sequence: TGTGCCAGCAGCTCTCCGGGACGATCAAGCTCTGGGGCCAACGTCCTGACTTTC.

This clonotype was seen repeatedly, ten times or more. The rearrangement links TRBV6-1 to TRBJ1-2; D not certain. The CDR3 runs to 12 residues. The V gene lost 1 base and the J gene lost 3 bases, with 3 bases spanning the gap. CDR1 MNHNS and CDR2 SASEGT come from the germline V gene. The DNA of the CDR3 is TGTGCCAGCAGTGAAGAGTACTATGGCTACACCTTC. Translating gives CASSEEYYGYTF.